This T cell receptor beta chain was recorded in a study of shared clonotypes between healthy human individuals. Here immunoSEQ multiplex PCR was the method, and the copy in TCRdb shows in-frame clones only, minus some. The repertoire has 2.3 million or so clones, approximately 95% of them found once; the top ten carry roughly 0.36%. The CDR3 extends over 14 amino acids. In germline, CDR1 is LNHDA, CDR2 SQIVND (reference sequence). With V trimmed by 7 bases and J by 2 bases, 8 bases remained unmatched. The chain has TRBV19 and TRBJ2-7; 7 positions match TRBD1. This TCR derives from a man between 18 and 35 years old in good health. Some clones in this sample may be carry-over from other donors' samples. Source material: naive CD4+ T cells from PBMCs. The subset here: CD45RA+ positively selected. The CDR3 DNA reads TGTGCCAGTACCGGGGACAGAAGAGCCTACGAGCAGTACTTC. Encoded protein: CASTGDRRAYEQYF.